Below are 2 T cell receptor beta chains sequenced from a single sample in a study of OX40 agonist ivuxolimab in advanced cancers. Library preparation used the immunoSEQ multiplex PCR assay. This is the immuneACCESS table as TCRdb keeps it, with only in-frame sequences that have V and J called. A part of the clones is gone; compared with another copy, unresolved V genes explain less than half, and the rest is unexplained. The sample contains over 20,000 clones, about 88% of them found a single time. The biggest ten clones account for 34% of the sample. The sequencing here drew on CD4+ or CD8+ T cells sorted from blood, taken in a trial of the OX40 agonist ivuxolimab. These receptors were taken from an adult with an advanced solid tumor such as melanoma, head and neck, liver or kidney cancer.

This chain uses TRBV12-5 with TRBJ1-5, with 8 bases fitting TRBD1. CDR1 and CDR2 from the germline V gene are LGHNT and FRNRAP. This CDR3 comprises 16 residues. V shed 1 base, J shed 5 bases, and the junction held 7 bases outside the gene matches. CDR3 amino acids: CASGLGEGTGDQPQHF. The CDR3 DNA follows: TGTGCTAGTGGTTTGGGGGAAGGGACAGGAGATCAGCCCCAGCATTTT.

In this sample, this clone turned up once. V gene TRBV2 combines with J gene TRBJ2-3; no firm D call. V shed 8 bases and J shed 6 bases, with 15 bases lying between them. Germline lookup yields CDR1 SNHLY and CDR2 FYNNEI. The CDR3 extends over 13 amino acids. CDR3 sequence: CASVAVAGDTQYF. CDR3 bases: TGTGCCAGCGTGGCAGTGGCCGGGGATACGCAGTATTTT.